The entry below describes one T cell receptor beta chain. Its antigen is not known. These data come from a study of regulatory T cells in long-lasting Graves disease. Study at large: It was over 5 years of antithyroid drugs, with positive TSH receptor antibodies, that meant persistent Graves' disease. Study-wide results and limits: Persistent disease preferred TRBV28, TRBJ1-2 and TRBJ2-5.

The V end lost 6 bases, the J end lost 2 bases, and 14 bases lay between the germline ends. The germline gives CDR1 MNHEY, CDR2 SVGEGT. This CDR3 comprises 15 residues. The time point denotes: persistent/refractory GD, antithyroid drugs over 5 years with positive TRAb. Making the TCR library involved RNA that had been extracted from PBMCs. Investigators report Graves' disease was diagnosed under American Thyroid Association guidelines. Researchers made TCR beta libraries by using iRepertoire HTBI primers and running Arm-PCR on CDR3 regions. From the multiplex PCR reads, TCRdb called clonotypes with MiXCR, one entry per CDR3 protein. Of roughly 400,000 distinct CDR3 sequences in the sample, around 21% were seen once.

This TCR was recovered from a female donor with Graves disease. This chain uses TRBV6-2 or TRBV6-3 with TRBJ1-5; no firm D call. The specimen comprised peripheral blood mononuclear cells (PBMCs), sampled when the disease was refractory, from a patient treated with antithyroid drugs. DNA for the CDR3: TGTGCCAGCAGGACACCGGATTCCGGCAATCAGCCCCAGCATTTT. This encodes CASRTPDSGNQPQHF.